These 25 T cell receptor beta chains were sequenced from one sample in a study of T cell responses to AZD1222 COVID-19 vaccine. Produced via immunoSEQ multiplex PCR; TCRdb's table is partial and in-frame only. The table includes about 83,000 clones, more than 75% detected once. The specimen was peripheral blood, collected on day 0 of MenACWY control vaccination. These receptors came from an adult in good health.

This chain links TRBV27 with TRBJ1-1; D is ambiguous. Trimming took off 8 bases at V and 5 bases at J, with 12 bases between the two ends. CDR1 and CDR2 (germline): MNHEY, SMNVEV (reference sequence). The CDR3 spans 12 residues. The CDR3 loop is CASFRSETEAFF. The CDR3 nucleotides read TGTGCCAGCTTTAGGAGTGAAACTGAAGCTTTCTTT.

V is TRBV9 and J is TRBJ2-3; TRBD1 matches 9 bases. Germline CDR1 and CDR2: SGDLS and YYNGEE. This CDR3 is 16 amino acids long. Germline trimming cut 0 bases from V and 5 bases from J; bases unmatched to any gene: 7. This CDR3 reads CASSVAPGTGRDTQYF. The CDR3 DNA reads TGTGCCAGCAGCGTAGCCCCCGGGACAGGGAGAGATACGCAGTATTTT.

V usage is TRBV5-4 and J usage is TRBJ2-5; the D gene could be TRBD1 or TRBD2 (5 bases each). Trimming took off 2 bases at V and 0 bases at J, with 14 bases between the two ends. This CDR3 contains 16 residues. The germline gives CDR1 SGHNT, CDR2 YYREEE (reference sequence). CDR3 bases: TGTGCCAGCAGCTTCCGGTCGGGGCGGAACCAAGAGACCCAGTACTTC. This encodes CASSFRSGRNQETQYF.

The chain carries TRBV30 and TRBJ2-3; possibly TRBD2 for D (6 bases). With 4 bases removed from V and 6 bases from J, the gap between germline ends came to 11 bases. Germline CDR1 and CDR2: GTSNPN and SVGIG (reference sequence). The CDR3 has 12 residues. The chain's CDR3 is CAWTSEADTQYF. For the CDR3, the DNA is TGTGCCTGGACTAGCGAGGCGGATACGCAGTATTTT.

This clone was seen just once. The chain combines TRBV11-2 with TRBJ2-6; D not resolved. Trimming cost V 1 base and J 1 base, with 2 bases left between them. Germline assignment: CDR1 SGHAT and CDR2 FQNNGV. This CDR3 region has 14 residues. In DNA, the CDR3 is TGTGCCAGCAGCTTAGGGTCTGGGGCCAACGTCCTGACTTTC. It specifies CASSLGSGANVLTF. The full variable domain, with the rest looked up from reference TRBV11-2 and TRBJ2-6, is EAGVAQSPRYKIIEKRQSVAFWCNPISGHATLYWYQQILGQGPKLLIQFQNNGVVDDSQLPKDRFSAERLKGVDSTLKIQPAKLEDSAVYLCASSLGSGANVLTFGAGSRLTVL.

This clone was observed once. The rearrangement links TRBV19 to TRBJ1-1; 9 bases agree with TRBD1. This CDR3 is 16 amino acids long. Germline lookup yields CDR1 LNHDA and CDR2 SQIVND (reference sequence). Unmatched junction bases numbered 9, after V lost 6 bases and J lost 1 base. CDR3 in DNA: TGTGCCAGTAGCACAGGGGGCTGGTGGGGGAACACTGAAGCTTTCTTT. Its translation: CASSTGGWWGNTEAFF.

This chain joins TRBV2 and TRBJ1-5, with D maybe TRBD1 (6 bases). There are 13 residues in the CDR3. Trimming took off 6 bases at V and 7 bases at J, with 13 bases between the two ends. Germline loops: CDR1 SNHLY, CDR2 FYNNEI. CDR3 DNA sequence: TGTGCCAGCAGGGAGGGGGGGGGACAGCCCCAGCATTTT. Amino acids: CASREGGGQPQHF.

The V gene is TRBV19, the J gene TRBJ1-2; D gene uncertain. Trimming removed 5 bases from V and 5 bases from J, with 9 bases in between. Germline values: CDR1 LNHDA, CDR2 SQIVND (reference sequence). The CDR3 sequence is 12 residues long. This CDR3 is CASSPTMYGYTF. CDR3 in DNA: TGTGCCAGTAGTCCTACAATGTATGGCTACACCTTC.

The rearrangement links TRBV27 to TRBJ1-1, with D unresolved. V was clipped by 8 bases and J by 3 bases, with 13 bases between them. The CDR3 is made up of 13 amino acids. Germline V lookup: CDR1 MNHEY, CDR2 SMNVEV (reference sequence). DNA for the CDR3: TGTGCCAGCTGTGGGAGGATTGACACTGAAGCTTTCTTT. This sequence encodes CASCGRIDTEAFF.

This chain links TRBV7-8 with TRBJ2-1; D is perhaps TRBD1 (5 bases). The CDR3 spans 18 residues. Germline V gene sequence: CDR1 SGHVS, CDR2 FQNEAQ. The V end lost 0 bases, the J end lost 10 bases, and 25 bases lay between the germline ends. The CDR3 sequence: CASSLAVVNGWGLDEQFF. The CDR3 nucleotides are TGTGCCAGCAGCTTAGCGGTTGTCAATGGCTGGGGCCTAGACGAGCAGTTCTTC. The whole variable domain, remainder taken from reference TRBV7-8 and TRBJ2-1, is GAGVSQSPRYKVAKRGQDVALRCDPISGHVSLFWYQQALGQGPEFLTYFQNEAQLDKSGLPSDRFFAERPEGSVSTLKIQRTQQEDSAVYLCASSLAVVNGWGLDEQFFGPGTRLTVL.

The count of this clone is one. This rearrangement joins TRBV28 to TRBJ1-3; D is possibly TRBD1 (5 bases). V was shortened by 2 bases and J by 2 bases, with 10 bases between the two germline ends. The CDR3 loop spans 15 amino acids. Looked up from germline, CDR1 is MDHEN and CDR2 is SYDVKM. The CDR3 reads CASSLRGRAGNTIYF. Here the CDR3 DNA reads TGTGCCAGCAGTTTAAGAGGCAGGGCTGGAAACACCATATATTTT.

The chain employs TRBV3-1 (or the pseudogene TRBV3-2) and TRBJ1-3, with D tentatively TRBD1 (5 bases). Germline assignment: CDR1 LGHDT and CDR2 YNNKEL (reference sequence). With 1 base removed from V and 2 bases from J, the gap between germline ends came to 9 bases. The CDR3 length is 15 residues. The CDR3 DNA follows: TGTGCCAGCAGCCAAGGAACGGGGGCTGGAAACACCATATATTTT. Protein sequence: CASSQGTGAGNTIYF.

The V call is TRBV29-1, the J call TRBJ2-7, with 10 bases matching TRBD1. Germline CDR1 reads SQVTM; CDR2 reads ANQGSEA. The V gene end was trimmed by 7 bases and the J gene end by 3 bases; junction bases not matched to a gene: 9. The CDR3 spans 14 residues. This CDR3 reads CSAAPGQGRYEQYF. As DNA, the CDR3 is TGCAGCGCTGCTCCGGGACAGGGGCGCTACGAGCAGTACTTC.

The chain carries TRBV7-9 and TRBJ1-5, with D tentatively TRBD1 (5 bases). CDR3 size: 12 residues. Germline V lookup: CDR1 SEHNR, CDR2 FQNEAQ (reference sequence). Trimming removed 2 bases at V and 8 bases at J, with 7 bases between. The CDR3 DNA follows: TGTGCCAGCAGCTTAACAGGCGAGCCCCAGCATTTT. It encodes CASSLTGEPQHF.

The chain combines TRBV7-2 with TRBJ2-6; D is uncertain. Deletions cut 2 bases from V and 8 bases from J, with 13 bases between. Germline V gene lookup returns CDR1 SGHTA and CDR2 FQGNSA. This CDR3 is built from 15 residues. CDR3 amino acids: CASSLLFPSTNVLTF. Written as DNA, the CDR3 is TGTGCCAGCAGCTTATTATTCCCGTCTACCAACGTCCTGACTTTC.

The rearrangement joins TRBV29-1 to TRBJ2-7, with D tentatively TRBD1 (5 bases). The CDR3 extends over 12 amino acids. V dropped 4 bases and J dropped 0 bases, with 7 bases sitting between them. Germline V CDR1 and CDR2: SQVTM, ANQGSEA. In DNA, the CDR3 is TGCAGCGTTGCAGGGTCCTCCTACGAGCAGTACTTC. Encoded protein: CSVAGSSYEQYF.

This rearrangement joins TRBV27 to TRBJ1-2, with a possible D match to TRBD1 (6 bases). Germline assignment: CDR1 MNHEY and CDR2 SMNVEV (reference sequence). CDR3 size: 12 residues. Trimming cost V 6 bases and J 5 bases, with 10 bases left between them. Here the CDR3 reads CASRGQGYGYTF. In DNA, the CDR3 is TGTGCCAGCAGGGGTCAGGGGTATGGCTACACCTTC.

This chain connects TRBV30 to TRBJ1-6, with 9 bases that match TRBD1. This CDR3 region has 13 residues. After removal of 4 bases from V and 10 bases from J, the junction contained 5 bases not matched to a gene. The germline gives CDR1 GTSNPN, CDR2 SVGIG (reference sequence). The CDR3 DNA follows: TGTGCCTGGAAACAGGGGGCAGAATCACCCCTCCACTTT. Encoded protein: CAWKQGAESPLHF.

The count of this clone is one. This chain links TRBV5-1 with TRBJ2-7, with 9 bases matching TRBD1. The ends lost 4 bases at V and 4 bases at J; junction bases unmatched: 6. The CDR3 sequence is 14 residues long. Germline V gene data show CDR1 as SGHRS and CDR2 as YFSETQ. This CDR3 is CASSPGQGLYEQYF. The CDR3 nucleotides read TGCGCCAGCAGCCCGGGACAGGGCTTGTACGAGCAGTACTTC.

The gene calls are TRBV28 and TRBJ1-2, with D perhaps matching TRBD1 (5 bases). Germline V gene sequence: CDR1 MDHEN, CDR2 SYDVKM. This CDR3 spans 13 amino acids. The V end lost 1 base, the J end lost 6 bases, and 9 bases lay between the germline ends. CDR3 residues: CASSLSAGHGYTF. CDR3 sequence (DNA): TGTGCCAGCAGTTTATCGGCAGGGCATGGCTACACCTTC.

The V gene is TRBV18, the J gene TRBJ1-4; D is possibly TRBD1 (5 bases). CDR3 length: 17 residues. V lost 4 bases and J 0 bases, leaving 15 bases between the germline ends. The germline V gene encodes CDR1 KGHSH and CDR2 LQKENI. Here the CDR3 DNA reads TGTGCCAGCTCACGGGACGGGAACCTTGCAACTAATGAAAAACTGTTTTTT. Its protein product is CASSRDGNLATNEKLFF.

This chain links TRBV7-2 with TRBJ1-1; no clear D gene. CDR3 length: 16 residues. The V and J ends lost 5 bases and 1 base respectively, with 17 bases between them. The germline gives CDR1 SGHTA, CDR2 FQGNSA. The CDR3 sequence: CASSLQLVTGNTEAFF. CDR3 nucleotides: TGTGCCAGCAGCCTCCAGCTTGTCACGGGGAACACTGAAGCTTTCTTT.

The V gene is TRBV7-8, the J gene TRBJ2-2; D is uncertain. CDR3 size: 18 residues. Deletions cut 2 bases from V and 1 base from J, with 17 bases between. Per the germline V gene, CDR1 is SGHVS and CDR2 is FQNEAQ. The CDR3 reads CASSLSIGYAENTGELFF. The CDR3 DNA reads as TGTGCCAGCAGCTTATCCATTGGCTACGCGGAGAACACCGGGGAGCTGTTTTTT.

The chain recombines TRBV28 with TRBJ1-2; D is undetermined. The CDR3 loop spans 13 amino acids. The V gene lost 6 bases and the J gene lost 8 bases, with 16 bases spanning the gap. The germline CDR1 and CDR2 sequences are MDHEN and SYDVKM. The CDR3 region is CASSPPPGYGYTF. CDR3 coding DNA: TGTGCCAGCAGCCCCCCTCCGGGGTACGGCTACACCTTC.

This sequence joins TRBV6-5 and TRBJ1-2, with 7 bases that match TRBD1. The V gene's germline CDR1 is MNHEY and CDR2 SVGAGI. The V segment lost 6 bases and the J segment 4 bases; nucleotides outside the gene matches: 8. This CDR3 region has 14 residues. CDR3 coding DNA: TGTGCCAGCAGCGCCGGGACAGACGTCTATGGCTACACCTTC. It specifies CASSAGTDVYGYTF.